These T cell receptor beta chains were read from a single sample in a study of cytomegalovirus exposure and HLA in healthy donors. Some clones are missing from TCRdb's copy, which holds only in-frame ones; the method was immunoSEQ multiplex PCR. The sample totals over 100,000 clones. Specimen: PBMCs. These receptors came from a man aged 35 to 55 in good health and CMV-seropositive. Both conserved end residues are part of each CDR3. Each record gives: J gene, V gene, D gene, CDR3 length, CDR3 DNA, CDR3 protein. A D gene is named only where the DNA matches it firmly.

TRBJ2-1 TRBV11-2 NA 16 TGTGCCAGCAGCTTAGATTCGGCAGCGCGACGGGGTGAGCAGTTCTTC CASSLDSAARRGEQFF
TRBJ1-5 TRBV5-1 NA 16 TGCGCCAGCAGCCCAAGAGGCCCCGGGTTTGATCAGCCCCAGCATTTT CASSPRGPGFDQPQHF
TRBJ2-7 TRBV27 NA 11 TGTGCCAGCAGTTCGGAGGGCGAGCAGTACTTC CASSSEGEQYF
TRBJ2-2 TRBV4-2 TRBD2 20 TGTGCCAGCAGCCAAGAACTGGGACTAGCGGGAGGGCGGAACACCGGGGAGCTGTTTTTT CASSQELGLAGGRNTGELFF
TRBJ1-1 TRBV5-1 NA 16 TGCGCCAGCAGCTTGGGACACCCAAGCTCGAACACTGAAGCTTTCTTT CASSLGHPSSNTEAFF
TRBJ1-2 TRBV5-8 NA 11 TGTGCCAGCAACCAAGAGTATGGCTACACCTTC CASNQEYGYTF
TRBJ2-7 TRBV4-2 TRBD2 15 TGTGCCAGCAGCCAAGCGACTAGCGGGGTCTACGAGCAGTACTTC CASSQATSGVYEQYF
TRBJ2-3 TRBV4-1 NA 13 TGCGCCAGCGCCGTTAGGGAGTCAGATACGCAGTATTTT CASAVRESDTQYF
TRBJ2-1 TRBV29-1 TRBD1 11 TGCAGCGGGACAGGGGCCAATGAGCAGTTCTTC CSGTGANEQFF
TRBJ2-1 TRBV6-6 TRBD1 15 TGTGCCAGCACCGCACCGGACAGGGGATACAATGAGCAGTTCTTC CASTAPDRGYNEQFF
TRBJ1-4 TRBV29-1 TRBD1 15 TGCAGCGTTGAAGGAACAGGGGGCGGGAATGAAAAACTGTTTTTT CSVEGTGGGNEKLFF
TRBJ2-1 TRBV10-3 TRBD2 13 TGTGCCATCGGGACTAGCGCCTACAATGAGCAGTTCTTC CAIGTSAYNEQFF
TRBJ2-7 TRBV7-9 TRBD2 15 TGTGCCAGCAGCTTAGCGGGTCCTAGCGGAAACGAGCAGTACTTC CASSLAGPSGNEQYF
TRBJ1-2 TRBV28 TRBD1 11 TGTGCCAGCGGGGACAGGGGCGGCTACACCTTC CASGDRGGYTF
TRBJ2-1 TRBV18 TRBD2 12 TGTGCCAGCTCAGGACTAGGGAATGAGCAGTTCTTC CASSGLGNEQFF
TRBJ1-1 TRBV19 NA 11 TGTGCCAGTAGCGGGATGGTTGAAGCTTTCTTT CASSGMVEAFF
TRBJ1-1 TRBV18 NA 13 TGTGCCAGCCGACAGGTAGCGAACACTGAAGCTTTCTTT CASRQVANTEAFF
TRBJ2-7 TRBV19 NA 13 TGTGCCAGTAGAAGGCAGGGGTCCTACGAGCAGTACTTC CASRRQGSYEQYF
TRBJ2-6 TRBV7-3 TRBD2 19 TGTGCCAGCAGCCTAAGGGGGACGGGAGGGTTCTCTGGGGCCAACGTCCTGACTTTC CASSLRGTGGFSGANVLTF
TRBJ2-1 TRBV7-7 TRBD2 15 TGTGCCAGCAGCTTCGGACTAGCGGGCTACAATGAGCAGTTCTTC CASSFGLAGYNEQFF
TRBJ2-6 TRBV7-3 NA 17 TGTGCCAGCAGCTTAACAGACACAGGGTCGGGGGCCAACGTCCTGACTTTC CASSLTDTGSGANVLTF
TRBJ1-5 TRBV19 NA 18 TGTGCCAGTAGTATTCGAGGGTTCATGGGCAGAGGCCCCCAGCCCCAGCATTTT CASSIRGFMGRGPQPQHF
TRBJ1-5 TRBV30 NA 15 TGTGCCTGGAGTGTAAGGTCAGGCCAGTATCAGCCCCAGCATTTT CAWSVRSGQYQPQHF